This TCR beta chain was sequenced in a study of radiation and T cells in renal cell carcinoma. The study, taken as a whole, reports: From baseline, blood top tumor clonotypes peaked at 2 weeks post-radiation.

Specified time point: blood 2 weeks post-SBRT. The treatment is: 15 Gy SBRT to primary tumor, nephrectomy 4 weeks later. The method was immunoSEQ multiplex PCR; TCRdb's version includes in-frame clones alone and lacks a portion of them. The sample has some 150,000 clones, about 91% seen once. As regards this clone: The antigen remains undetermined.

Germline lookup yields CDR1 SGHDT and CDR2 YYEEEE. V gave up 1 base and J gave up 8 bases; unmatched junction bases: 12. The CDR3 totals 16 residues. The source is a woman in her fifties or sixties with renal cell carcinoma. V and J are TRBV5-6 and TRBJ2-1; the match to TRBD1 covers 7 bases. The input for sequencing was blood, taken from a patient whose treatment included radiotherapy and nephrectomy. The CDR3, as DNA: TGTGCCAGCAGCTTGCTGGGCGACAGGGAAAGGGATGAGCAGTTCTTC. This encodes CASSLLGDRERDEQFF.